This T cell receptor (beta chain) stems from a study of CD8 T cells in Susac syndrome. About the research overall: Patients with Susac syndrome were therapy-naive, on corticosteroids, or on intravenous immunoglobulin alone at the time that blood was drawn.

The diagnostic criteria for definite or probable disease, as recently defined, were met by the patients with Susac syndrome. After extraction with the RNeasy kit, about 0.45 to 1 ug of the RNA was reverse transcribed using random hexamers. Each CDR3 protein gets one entry after TCRdb re-called the immunoSEQ multiplex PCR reads with MiXCR. The sample yields about 140,000 distinct CDR3 sequences, around 93% seen once. The CDR3 contains 14 residues. V was shortened by 7 bases and J by 3 bases, with 16 bases between the two germline ends. Germline assignment: CDR1 MNHEY and CDR2 SVGEGT. The receptor comes from a human donor with Susac syndrome. The sequencing input was CD4+ T cells from PBMCs. The chain combines TRBV6-2 or TRBV6-3 with TRBJ2-7; D is ambiguous. This chain's CDR3 is CASKPGEWGYEQYF. The CDR3 DNA follows: TGTGCCAGCAAACCAGGAGAGTGGGGCTACGAGCAGTACTTC.